This entry lists 30 T cell receptor beta chains sequenced from one sample in a study of blood T cell repertoires in COVID-19. Profiling relied on immunoSEQ multiplex PCR, and the TCRdb table lists in-frame clones only, not all of them. Found here are about 47,000 clones, under 70% of them singletons; the top ten hold roughly 8.8%. The specimen sequenced was peripheral blood. The receptors originated from a woman in her 70s with acute or convalescent COVID-19.

This clone was seen a handful of times. The chain joins TRBV28 to TRBJ1-5, with D tentatively TRBD1 (6 bases). V lost 3 bases to trimming and J lost 6 bases, with 12 bases between them. The CDR3 consists of 14 residues. Germline lookup yields CDR1 MDHEN and CDR2 SYDVKM. CDR3: CASSFTQGIQPQHF. The CDR3 DNA reads as TGTGCCAGCAGTTTTACGCAGGGGATTCAGCCCCAGCATTTT.

The chain links TRBV10-2 to TRBJ1-2, with D perhaps TRBD1 (5 bases). Per germline, CDR1 WSHSY and CDR2 SAAADI. Trimming took off 3 bases at V and 2 bases at J, with 19 bases between the two ends. This CDR3 has 17 residues. The CDR3 bases are TGCGCCAGCAGTGACGGACATATACGTTTTTTAAACTATGGCTACACCTTC. It specifies CASSDGHIRFLNYGYTF.

The gene calls are TRBV9 and TRBJ2-5; tentatively, D is TRBD2 (7 bases). The ends were cut back, 3 bases at V and 2 bases at J, with 20 bases in the middle. CDR1 and CDR2 from the germline V gene are SGDLS and YYNGEE. This CDR3 spans 17 amino acids. The CDR3: CASSALHGLGGQETQYF. CDR3 DNA sequence: TGTGCCAGCAGCGCCCTCCATGGACTAGGGGGGCAAGAGACCCAGTACTTC.

J is TRBJ2-3 and V is TRBV2; TRBD2 agrees at 9 bases. Germline trimming cut 4 bases from V and 5 bases from J; bases unmatched to any gene: 7. This CDR3 has 15 residues. Germline V gives CDR1 SNHLY, CDR2 FYNNEI. The CDR3 nucleotides read TGTGCCAGCAGTGGGGACGCGGGAGGGCTAGATACGCAGTATTTT. This encodes CASSGDAGGLDTQYF.

As DNA, the CDR3 is TGCGCCAGCAGCTTGGCTCTTACAGGGCTGGGGAACTATGGCTACACCTTC. Its protein is CASSLALTGLGNYGYTF. The rearrangement joins TRBV5-1 to TRBJ1-2; possible D gene TRBD1, 6 bases. CDR3 length: 17 amino acids. V was clipped by 0 bases and J by 2 bases, with 17 bases between them. Germline assignment: CDR1 SGHRS and CDR2 YFSETQ.

In DNA, the CDR3 is TGTGCCAGCACGTCAGGGGTTGACTATGGCTACACCTTC. It specifies CASTSGVDYGYTF. V is TRBV9 and J is TRBJ1-2; possibly TRBD1 for D (6 bases). Trimming cost V 6 bases and J 3 bases, with 12 bases left between them. CDR1 and CDR2 (germline): SGDLS, YYNGEE. The CDR3 totals 13 residues.

As regards this clone: The sample holds other DNA sequences that translate to the same CDR3. The V gene is TRBV28, the J gene TRBJ1-2; unclear D gene. V was pared by 5 bases and J by 5 bases, with 6 bases between. The germline gives CDR1 MDHEN, CDR2 SYDVKM. There are 11 residues in the CDR3. DNA of the CDR3: TGTGCCAGCAGTAGCAATTATGGCTACACCTTC. This encodes CASSSNYGYTF.

On this clone itself: With a much larger clone just one base away, this may be a read error. The same CDR3 also results from other DNA sequences found in this sample. This chain uses TRBV28 with TRBJ2-1; D call uncertain. V lost 6 bases and J lost 0, with 12 bases in between. This CDR3 is built from 15 residues. Germline V gives CDR1 MDHEN, CDR2 SYDVKM. The CDR3 loop is CASRREMNSYNEQFF. CDR3 nucleotides: TGTGCCAGCAGGCGAGAGATGAACTCCTACAATGAGCAGTTCTTC.

CDR3 loop: CASRTGVGETQYF. CDR3 coding DNA: TGTGCCAGCAGGACGGGAGTAGGAGAGACCCAGTACTTC. This rearrangement joins TRBV12-3 or TRBV12-4 to TRBJ2-5, with D perhaps matching TRBD2 (6 bases). This CDR3 region has 13 residues. V lost 6 bases and J 4 bases, leaving 12 bases between the germline ends.

The chain couples TRBV6-4 to TRBJ2-7, with 10 bases fitting TRBD1. Germline values: CDR1 MRHNA, CDR2 SNTAGT. This CDR3 contains 15 residues. Trimming took 3 bases from V and 4 from J; bases not matched to a gene: 6. Written as DNA, the CDR3 is TGTGCCAGCAGTGATTCCCCGGGACAGGGGTACGAGCAGTACTTC. Amino acids: CASSDSPGQGYEQYF.

CDR3 region: CASSTRRETEAFF. In DNA, the CDR3 is TGTGCCAGTAGTACCCGTAGGGAGACTGAAGCTTTCTTT. V is TRBV19 and J is TRBJ1-1; D call uncertain. Deletions cut 4 bases from V and 5 bases from J, with 11 bases between. The germline V gene encodes CDR1 LNHDA and CDR2 SQIVND (reference sequence). The CDR3 runs 13 residues.

The gene calls are TRBV13 and TRBJ2-7; TRBD2 agrees at 8 bases. Germline lookup yields CDR1 PRHDT and CDR2 FYEKMQ (reference sequence). V lost 1 base, J lost 2 bases, and 4 bases stayed unmatched. The CDR3 covers 15 residues. CDR3 sequence reads: CASSLAGGQTYEQYF. CDR3 bases: TGTGCCAGCAGCTTAGCGGGGGGGCAGACCTACGAGCAGTACTTC. The variable domain in full, completed from reference TRBV13 and TRBJ2-7, reads AAGVIQSPRHLIKEKRETATLKCYPIPRHDTVYWYQQGPGQDPQFLISFYEKMQSDKGSIPDRFSAQQFSDYHSELNMSSLELGDSALYFCASSLAGGQTYEQYFGPGTRLTVT.

This clone was seen many times. The V gene is TRBV30, the J gene TRBJ1-2, with D uncertain. Trimming removed 3 bases from V and 4 bases from J, with 9 bases in between. Germline values: CDR1 GTSNPN, CDR2 SVGIG (reference sequence). The CDR3 consists of 12 residues. The CDR3 protein is CAWRGRGYGYTF. CDR3 DNA: TGTGCCTGGAGGGGGAGAGGCTATGGCTACACCTTC.

This chain connects TRBV5-1 to TRBJ1-6; TRBD1 agrees at 9 bases. This CDR3 is built from 14 residues. Per the germline V gene, CDR1 is SGHRS and CDR2 is YFSETQ. Germline trimming cut 3 bases from V and 7 bases from J; bases unmatched to any gene: 2. The CDR3 spells CASSSGQGNSPLHF. CDR3 coding DNA: TGCGCCAGCAGCTCGGGACAGGGAAATTCACCCCTCCACTTT.

This rearrangement joins TRBV7-9 to TRBJ1-3; D is uncertain. In germline, CDR1 is SEHNR, CDR2 FQNEAQ (reference sequence). This CDR3 is built from 14 residues. V was trimmed by 7 bases and J by 0 bases, leaving 10 bases between them. CDR3 nucleotides: TGTGCCAGCAAACATCCCAGCTCTGGAAACACCATATATTTT. As protein: CASKHPSSGNTIYF.

The J gene is TRBJ2-4, the V gene TRBV6-5; D may be TRBD2 (5 bases). The V end lost 4 bases, the J end lost 8 bases, and 18 bases lay between the germline ends. The CDR3 is 15 residues long. Germline values: CDR1 MNHEY, CDR2 SVGAGI. CDR3 bases: TGTGCCAGCAGTTCCTCCTCGACGGGGTTAGACATTCAGTACTTC. Amino acids: CASSSSSTGLDIQYF.

The chain has TRBV10-1 and TRBJ1-5; D is possibly TRBD1 (6 bases). The V gene lost 3 bases and the J gene lost 5 bases, with 11 bases spanning the gap. The V gene's germline CDR1 is WNHNN and CDR2 SYGVQD (reference sequence). The CDR3 spans 14 residues. This CDR3 reads CASSDGTPDQPQHF. In DNA form, the CDR3 reads TGCGCCAGCAGTGACGGGACACCCGATCAGCCCCAGCATTTT.

The chain is built from TRBV12-3 or TRBV12-4 and TRBJ2-1; 9 nucleotides line up with TRBD2. Unmatched junction bases numbered 8, after V lost 5 bases and J lost 12 bases. This CDR3 comprises 13 residues. CDR3 region: CASSTGGGAGQFF. In DNA, the CDR3 is TGTGCCAGCAGTACCGGCGGGGGGGCGGGGCAGTTCTTC.

The rearrangement links TRBV27 to TRBJ2-3; 9 bases are shared with TRBD2. J lost 1 base, V lost 10 bases, and 3 bases had no gene match. Germline V gene sequence: CDR1 MNHEY, CDR2 SMNVEV (reference sequence). The length of the CDR3 is 13 residues. Written as DNA, the CDR3 is TGTGCCATCCGGACTAGCGGCACAGATACGCAGTATTTT. Its protein is CAIRTSGTDTQYF.

This chain connects TRBV11-1 to TRBJ1-1; 10 bases agree with TRBD1. Germline trimming cut 0 bases from V and 6 bases from J; bases unmatched to any gene: 7. The CDR3 covers 16 residues. Germline V lookup: CDR1 SGHAT, CDR2 FQDESV (reference sequence). DNA of the CDR3: TGTGCCAGCAGCTTAGCTGAGACAGGGGGCGCGTCTGAAGCTTTCTTT. It encodes CASSLAETGGASEAFF. Full variable domain (outside the CDR3, taken from reference TRBV11-1 and TRBJ1-1): EAEVAQSPRYKITEKSQAVAFWCDPISGHATLYWYRQILGQGPELLVQFQDESVVDDSQLPKDRFSAERLKGVDSTLKIQPAELGDSAMYLCASSLAETGGASEAFFGQGTRLTVV.

V and J are TRBV2 and TRBJ1-1; no definite D call. Looked up from germline, CDR1 is SNHLY and CDR2 is FYNNEI. The CDR3 contains 14 residues. V was shortened by 7 bases and J by 0 bases, with 12 bases between the two germline ends. The CDR3 DNA follows: TGTGCCAGCACTAGGTCTTATATGAACACTGAAGCTTTCTTT. The encoded protein is CASTRSYMNTEAFF.

V gene TRBV19 combines with J gene TRBJ1-5, with D tentatively TRBD1 (6 bases). Germline V lookup: CDR1 LNHDA, CDR2 SQIVND (reference sequence). The CDR3 length is 15 residues. Trimming removed 6 bases at V and 3 bases at J, with 15 bases between. The CDR3 is CASRIQGSSNQPQHF. The CDR3 region has the DNA TGTGCCAGTAGAATACAGGGTTCGTCCAATCAGCCCCAGCATTTT. Drawing the rest from reference TRBV19 and TRBJ1-5, the complete variable domain is DGGITQSPKYLFRKEGQNVTLSCEQNLNHDAMYWYRQDPGQGLRLIYYSQIVNDFQKGDIAEGYSVSREKKESFPLTVTSAQKNPTAFYLCASRIQGSSNQPQHFGDGTRLSIL.

This clone was observed a few times. V is TRBV10-1 and J is TRBJ2-1; 9 bases match TRBD2. This CDR3 has 16 amino acids. CDR1 is WNHNN, CDR2 SYGVQD, per germline (reference sequence). With 4 bases clipped from V and 0 bases from J, the junction kept 4 bases outside the gene matches. CDR3 sequence (DNA): TGCGCCAGCAGTGCTAGCGGGGAAAGCTCCTACAATGAGCAGTTCTTC. Translating it yields CASSASGESSYNEQFF.

The chain recombines TRBV6-5 with TRBJ1-1; D remains ambiguous. Germline V gene sequence: CDR1 MNHEY, CDR2 SVGAGI. This CDR3 contains 16 residues. The ends were cut back, 0 bases at V and 11 bases at J, with 22 bases in the middle. In DNA form, the CDR3 reads TGTGCCAGCAGTTACTCTGTTCGCGACACTAGATACGGGGCTTTCTTT. Translation gives CASSYSVRDTRYGAFF.

V is TRBV7-2 and J is TRBJ2-5; 7 positions match TRBD2. The trim removed 2 bases at V and 5 bases at J, leaving 8 bases unmatched. From germline, CDR1 is SGHTA and CDR2 FQGNSA. CDR3 length: 15 amino acids. In DNA form, the CDR3 reads TGTGCCAGCAGCTTATATGCGGGAGAGGGGGAGACCCAGTACTTC. Its protein product is CASSLYAGEGETQYF.

In this sample, this clone turned up a few times. The gene calls are TRBV7-2 and TRBJ1-3; D is unclear. The CDR3 contains 15 residues. Trimming stripped 4 bases from V and 0 bases from J, with 10 bases between. Germline loops: CDR1 SGHTA, CDR2 FQGNSA. In DNA, the CDR3 is TGTGCCAGCAGCTCAAGAGTTCTCTCTGGAAACACCATATATTTT. Its translation: CASSSRVLSGNTIYF.

This clone was observed a handful of times. The chain couples TRBV5-1 to TRBJ2-7; 7 positions match TRBD1. Trimming cost V 2 bases and J 5 bases; bases outside gene matches: 7. The germline V gene encodes CDR1 SGHRS and CDR2 YFSETQ. The CDR3 extends over 14 amino acids. The CDR3 is CASSLGDSFDEQYF. DNA for the CDR3: TGCGCCAGCAGCTTAGGGGACAGCTTCGACGAGCAGTACTTC.

The rearrangement links TRBV19 to TRBJ2-7; 10 bases are a match to TRBD1. The CDR3 loop spans 14 amino acids. The germline gives CDR1 LNHDA, CDR2 SQIVND (reference sequence). V lost 6 bases and J lost 7; bases outside the gene matches: 9. In nucleotides, the CDR3 is TGTGCCAGTAGCCCGACAGGGGGCGCGAAGGAGCAGTACTTC. This encodes CASSPTGGAKEQYF.

The CDR3 here is CASSVNSQETQYF. The CDR3 coding sequence is TGTGCCAGCAGCGTGAACAGCCAAGAGACCCAGTACTTC. The chain has TRBV9 and TRBJ2-5, with unresolved D. CDR3 size: 13 residues. The germline V and J ends were trimmed by 2 bases and 1 base, with 6 bases remaining between them. From germline, CDR1 is SGDLS and CDR2 YYNGEE.

V usage is TRBV12-3 or TRBV12-4 and J usage is TRBJ1-2; the D gene is possibly TRBD1 (6 bases). This CDR3 is 13 amino acids long. The V gene lost 2 bases and the J gene lost 6 bases, with 10 bases spanning the gap. Written as DNA, the CDR3 is TGTGCCAGCAGTTTACAGCAGGGGAATGGCTACACCTTC. Translating it yields CASSLQQGNGYTF.